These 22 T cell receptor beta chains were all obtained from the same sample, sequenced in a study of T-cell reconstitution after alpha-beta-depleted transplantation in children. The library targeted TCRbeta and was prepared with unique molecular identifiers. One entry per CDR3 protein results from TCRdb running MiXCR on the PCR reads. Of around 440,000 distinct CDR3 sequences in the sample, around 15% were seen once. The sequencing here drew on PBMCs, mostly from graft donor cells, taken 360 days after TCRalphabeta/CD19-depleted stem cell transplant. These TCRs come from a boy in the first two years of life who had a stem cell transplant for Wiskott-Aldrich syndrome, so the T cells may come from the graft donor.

CDR3 sequence reads: CASSLARGYGTEAFF. The CDR3 bases are TGTGCCAGCAGTTTGGCCAGGGGTTACGGCACTGAAGCTTTCTTT. V and J are TRBV12-3 or TRBV12-4 and TRBJ1-1, with D perhaps matching TRBD1 (6 bases). CDR3 length: 15 residues. Trimming stripped 3 bases from V and 4 bases from J, with 15 bases between.

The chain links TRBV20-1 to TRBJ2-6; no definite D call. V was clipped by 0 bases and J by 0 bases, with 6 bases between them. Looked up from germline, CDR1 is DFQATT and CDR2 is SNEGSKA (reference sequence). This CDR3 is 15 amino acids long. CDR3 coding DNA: TGCAGTGCTAGAGACTACGGCTCTGGGGCCAACGTCCTGACTTTC. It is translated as CSARDYGSGANVLTF.

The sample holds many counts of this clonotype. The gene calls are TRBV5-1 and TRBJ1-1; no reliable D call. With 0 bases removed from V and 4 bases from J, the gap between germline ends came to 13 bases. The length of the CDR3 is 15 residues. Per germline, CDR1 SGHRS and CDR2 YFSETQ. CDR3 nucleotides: TGCGCCAGCAGCTTGGTGGGAGGATTAGGCACTGAAGCTTTCTTT. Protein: CASSLVGGLGTEAFF.

For the CDR3, the DNA is TGCAGTGCACAGGACAGGGGAGGTCAGCCCCAGCATTTT. This translates into CSAQDRGGQPQHF. This chain joins TRBV20-1 and TRBJ1-5; 9 bases agree with TRBD1. J gave up 6 bases and V 6 bases, and 6 bases lay outside the gene matches. This CDR3 region has 13 residues. Germline V gives CDR1 DFQATT, CDR2 SNEGSKA (reference sequence).

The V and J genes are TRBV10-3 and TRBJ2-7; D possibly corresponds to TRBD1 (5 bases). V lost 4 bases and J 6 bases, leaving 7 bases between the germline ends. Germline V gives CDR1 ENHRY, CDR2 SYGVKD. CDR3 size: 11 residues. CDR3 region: CAISVGREQYF. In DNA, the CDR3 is TGTGCCATCAGTGTGGGGCGCGAGCAGTACTTC.

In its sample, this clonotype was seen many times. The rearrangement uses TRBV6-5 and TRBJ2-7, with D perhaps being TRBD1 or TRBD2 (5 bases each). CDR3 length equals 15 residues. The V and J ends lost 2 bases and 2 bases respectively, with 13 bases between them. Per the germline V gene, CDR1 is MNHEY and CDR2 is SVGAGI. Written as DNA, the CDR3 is TGTGCCAGCAGTTACCCCGGGGACCCTGCCTACGAGCAGTACTTC. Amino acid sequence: CASSYPGDPAYEQYF.

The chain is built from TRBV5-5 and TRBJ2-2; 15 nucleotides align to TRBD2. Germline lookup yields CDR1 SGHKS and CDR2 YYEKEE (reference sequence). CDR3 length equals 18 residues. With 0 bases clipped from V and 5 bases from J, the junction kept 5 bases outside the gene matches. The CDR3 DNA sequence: TGTGCCAGCAGCTTGGGGACTAGCGGGAGGGCCCGAACCGGGGAGCTGTTTTTT. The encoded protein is CASSLGTSGRARTGELFF.

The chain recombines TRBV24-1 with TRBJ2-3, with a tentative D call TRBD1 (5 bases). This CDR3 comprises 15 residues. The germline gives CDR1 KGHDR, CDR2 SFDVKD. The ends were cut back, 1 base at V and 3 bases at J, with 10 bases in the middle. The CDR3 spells CATSDFVQGTDTQYF. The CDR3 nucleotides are TGTGCCACCAGTGATTTTGTCCAGGGTACAGATACGCAGTATTTT.

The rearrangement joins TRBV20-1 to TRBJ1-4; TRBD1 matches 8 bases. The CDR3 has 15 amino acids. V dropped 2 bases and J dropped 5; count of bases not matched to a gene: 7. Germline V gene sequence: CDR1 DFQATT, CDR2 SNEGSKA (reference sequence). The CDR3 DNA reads TGCAGTGCTAGACCCCGCGGACAGGGAAATGAAAAACTGTTTTTT. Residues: CSARPRGQGNEKLFF.

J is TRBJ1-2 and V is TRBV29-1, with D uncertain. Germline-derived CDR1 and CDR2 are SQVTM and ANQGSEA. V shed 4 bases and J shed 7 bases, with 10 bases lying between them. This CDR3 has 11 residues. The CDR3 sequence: CSVAGVGGYTF. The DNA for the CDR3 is TGCAGCGTTGCAGGAGTAGGTGGCTACACCTTC.

The CDR3 nucleotides read TGTGCCAGCAGTGGCCCGGGACTAGTAAGCGAGACCCAGTACTTC. Protein sequence: CASSGPGLVSETQYF. The rearrangement uses TRBV2 and TRBJ2-5; 8 bases are a match to TRBD2. This CDR3 spans 15 amino acids. The V gene's germline CDR1 is SNHLY and CDR2 FYNNEI. J lost 5 bases, V lost 4 bases, and 9 bases had no gene match.

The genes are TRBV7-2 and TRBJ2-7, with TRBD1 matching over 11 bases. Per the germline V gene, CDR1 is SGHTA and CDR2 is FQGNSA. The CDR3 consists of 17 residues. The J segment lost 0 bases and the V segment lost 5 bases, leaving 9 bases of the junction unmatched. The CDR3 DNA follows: TGTGCCAGCAGCAAGGACAGGGGGCAGATCTACTCCTACGAGCAGTACTTC. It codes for CASSKDRGQIYSYEQYF.

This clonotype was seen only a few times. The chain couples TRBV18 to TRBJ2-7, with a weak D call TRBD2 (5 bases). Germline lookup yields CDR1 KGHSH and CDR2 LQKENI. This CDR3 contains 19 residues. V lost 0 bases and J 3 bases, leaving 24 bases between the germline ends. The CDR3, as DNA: TGTGCCAGCTCACCACCGAGGGAAGCGGCGCCTAGAAACTACTACGAGCAGTACTTC. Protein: CASSPPREAAPRNYYEQYF.

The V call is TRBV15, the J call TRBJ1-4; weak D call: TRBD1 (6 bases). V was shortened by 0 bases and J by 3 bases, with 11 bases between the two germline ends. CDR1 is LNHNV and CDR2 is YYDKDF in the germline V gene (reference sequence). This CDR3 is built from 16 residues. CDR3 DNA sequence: TGTGCCACCAGCAGAGAAGGACAGCCCTCTAATGAAAAACTGTTTTTT. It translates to CATSREGQPSNEKLFF.

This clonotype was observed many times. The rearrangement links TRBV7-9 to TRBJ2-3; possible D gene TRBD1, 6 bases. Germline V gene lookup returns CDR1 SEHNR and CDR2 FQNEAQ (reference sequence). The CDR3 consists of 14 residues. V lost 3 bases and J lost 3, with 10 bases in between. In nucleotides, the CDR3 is TGTGCCAGCAGCTTTCAGGGGTTAACAGATACGCAGTATTTT. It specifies CASSFQGLTDTQYF.

The CDR3 nucleotides read TGCGCCAGCAGCTTCCGGGACAGGCCTAATTCACCCCTCCACTTT. Protein sequence: CASSFRDRPNSPLHF. The chain joins TRBV5-1 to TRBJ1-6; 8 bases map to TRBD1. The CDR3 is 15 amino acids. Germline V gives CDR1 SGHRS, CDR2 YFSETQ. V shed 2 bases and J 6 bases; nucleotides not matched to a gene: 4.

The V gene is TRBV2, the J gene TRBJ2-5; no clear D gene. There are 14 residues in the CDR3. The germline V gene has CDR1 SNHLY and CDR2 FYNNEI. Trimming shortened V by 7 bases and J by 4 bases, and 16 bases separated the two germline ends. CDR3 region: CASTLRTLTETQYF. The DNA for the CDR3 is TGTGCCAGCACGTTAAGGACGCTCACAGAGACCCAGTACTTC. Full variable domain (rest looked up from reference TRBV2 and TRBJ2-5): EPEVTQTPSHQVTQMGQEVILRCVPISNHLYFYWYRQILGQKVEFLVSFYNNEISEKSEIFDDQFSVERPDGSNFTLKIRSTKLEDSAMYFCASTLRTLTETQYFGPGTRLLVL.

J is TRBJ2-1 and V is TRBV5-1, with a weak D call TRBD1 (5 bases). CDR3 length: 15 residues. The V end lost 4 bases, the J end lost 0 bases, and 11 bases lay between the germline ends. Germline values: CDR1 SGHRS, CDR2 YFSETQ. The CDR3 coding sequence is TGCGCCAGCAGCCAAGACAGCAGCTCCTACAATGAGCAGTTCTTC. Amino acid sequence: CASSQDSSSYNEQFF.

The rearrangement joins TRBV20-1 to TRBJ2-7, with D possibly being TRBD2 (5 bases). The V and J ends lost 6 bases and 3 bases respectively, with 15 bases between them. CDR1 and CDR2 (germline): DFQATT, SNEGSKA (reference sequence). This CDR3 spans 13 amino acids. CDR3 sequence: CSAKRQVLYEQYF. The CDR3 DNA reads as TGCAGTGCCAAGCGGCAGGTCCTCTACGAGCAGTACTTC.

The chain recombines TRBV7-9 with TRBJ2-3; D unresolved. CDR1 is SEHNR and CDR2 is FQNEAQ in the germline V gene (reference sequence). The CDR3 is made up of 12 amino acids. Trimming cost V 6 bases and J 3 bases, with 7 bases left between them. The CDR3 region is CASREETDTQYF. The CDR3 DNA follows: TGTGCCAGCAGGGAAGAAACAGATACGCAGTATTTT. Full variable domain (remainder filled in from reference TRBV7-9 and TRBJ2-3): DTGVSQNPRHKITKRGQNVTFRCDPISEHNRLYWYRQTLGQGPEFLTYFQNEAQLEKSRLLSDRFSAERPKGSFSTLEIQRTEQGDSAMYLCASREETDTQYFGPGTRLTVL.

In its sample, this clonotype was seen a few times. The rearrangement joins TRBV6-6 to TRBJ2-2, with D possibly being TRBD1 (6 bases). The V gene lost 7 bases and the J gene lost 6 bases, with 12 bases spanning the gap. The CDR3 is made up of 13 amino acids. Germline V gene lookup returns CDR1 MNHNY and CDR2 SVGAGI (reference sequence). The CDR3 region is CASTRGGPGELFF. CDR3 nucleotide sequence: TGTGCCAGCACTCGAGGGGGTCCCGGGGAGCTGTTTTTT.

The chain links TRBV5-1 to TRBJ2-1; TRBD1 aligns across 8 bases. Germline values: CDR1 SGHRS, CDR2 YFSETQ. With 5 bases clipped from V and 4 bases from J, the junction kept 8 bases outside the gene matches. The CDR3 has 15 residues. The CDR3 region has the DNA TGCGCCAGCAGGGGAAGGACAGGGCCGTACAATGAGCAGTTCTTC. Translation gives CASRGRTGPYNEQFF.